Shown below are 6 T cell receptor beta chains from a single sample sequenced in a study of shared clonotypes between healthy human individuals. Using immunoSEQ multiplex PCR, the repertoire was profiled, and TCRdb retains in-frame clones only, with some absent. The data show about 1,900,000 clones, about 95% seen once. CD45RO-negative cells were positively selected for CCR7, leaving out terminally differentiated effector memory CD45RA+ cells. The sample was naive CD8+ T cells sorted from blood. These receptors all stem from a man aged 18 to 30 in good health.

The J gene is TRBJ2-3, the V gene TRBV5-4, with TRBD2 identical over 7 bases. With V trimmed by 4 bases and J by 5 bases, 13 bases remained unmatched. Germline CDR1 reads SGHNT; CDR2 reads YYREEE (reference sequence). The CDR3 totals 16 residues. The CDR3 is CASSPATGGLGDTQYF. DNA of the CDR3: TGTGCCAGCAGCCCAGCCACGGGGGGTCTTGGAGATACGCAGTATTTT.

The J gene is TRBJ2-3, the V gene TRBV19; D uncertain. V dropped 7 bases and J dropped 0 bases, with 20 bases sitting between them. CDR3 length: 17 residues. Germline CDR1 is LNHDA and CDR2 is SQIVND (reference sequence). The CDR3 here is CASTSLNENPSTDTQYF. CDR3 DNA sequence: TGTGCCAGTACCTCCCTTAACGAAAACCCGAGCACAGATACGCAGTATTTT. The full variable domain, completed using reference TRBV19 and TRBJ2-3, is DGGITQSPKYLFRKEGQNVTLSCEQNLNHDAMYWYRQDPGQGLRLIYYSQIVNDFQKGDIAEGYSVSREKKESFPLTVTSAQKNPTAFYLCASTSLNENPSTDTQYFGPGTRLTVL.

Details on this clone: At one boundary the junction diverges from the germline segment, which might be a read error. Other DNA sequences from this sample encode an identical CDR3 as well. The V and J genes are TRBV5-4 and TRBJ2-7; D might be TRBD2 (5 bases). Looked up from germline, CDR1 is SGHNT and CDR2 is YYREEE (reference sequence). The CDR3 has 16 residues. CDR3 region: CASSSLAGEGPYEQYF. CDR3 sequence (DNA): TGTGCCAGCAGCTCCTTAGCCGGGGAAGGGCCCTACGAACAGTACTTC.

The rearrangement links TRBV7-9 to TRBJ2-1, with 7 bases aligning to TRBD1. J was trimmed by 4 bases and V by 5 bases; bases with no gene match: 2. Germline V gene data show CDR1 as SEHNR and CDR2 as FQNEAQ (reference sequence). This CDR3 region has 13 residues. The CDR3 nucleotides read TGTGCCAGCAGCGCACAGGGGTACAATGAGCAGTTCTTC. The encoded protein is CASSAQGYNEQFF.

This clone appeared once. The chain employs TRBV4-1 and TRBJ2-1; 10 nucleotides line up with TRBD2. The trim removed 0 bases at V and 0 bases at J, leaving 5 bases unmatched. This CDR3 is built from 18 residues. The germline V gene encodes CDR1 MGHRA and CDR2 YSYEKL. The chain's CDR3 is CASSQDLLAGISYNEQFF. The CDR3 nucleotides read TGCGCCAGCAGCCAAGATCTACTAGCGGGGATCTCCTACAATGAGCAGTTCTTC.

The rearrangement joins TRBV25-1 to TRBJ2-1; 9 bases map to TRBD1. Germline values: CDR1 MGHDK, CDR2 SYGVNS. V lost 5 bases, J lost 2 bases, and 1 base stayed unmatched. The CDR3 consists of 14 residues. CDR3 sequence reads: CASSRQGAYNEQFF. The CDR3 DNA reads TGTGCCAGCAGTAGACAGGGGGCCTACAATGAGCAGTTCTTC. Variable domain in full (rest from reference TRBV25-1 and TRBJ2-1): EADIYQTPRYLVIGTGKKITLECSQTMGHDKMYWYQQDPGMELHLIHYSYGVNSTEKGDLSSESTVSRIRTEHFPLTLESARPSHTSQYLCASSRQGAYNEQFFGPGTRLTVL.